The 3 T cell receptor beta chains reported below all come from one sample, sequenced in a study of T cell changes during pregnancy in multiple sclerosis. TCRdb's copy holds only in-frame clones and misses some; the assay was immunoSEQ multiplex PCR. The data hold tens of thousands of clones, with about 90% observed a single time. Sample: peripheral blood, taken in the second trimester of pregnancy. These receptors were collected from a female donor with multiple sclerosis, enrolled in a pregnancy study.

The chain links TRBV9 to TRBJ2-3; D is possibly TRBD2 (7 bases). Germline V lookup: CDR1 SGDLS, CDR2 YYNGEE. This CDR3 contains 15 residues. V was shortened by 0 bases and J by 2 bases, with 10 bases between the two germline ends. CDR3: CASSVDRGATDTQYF. CDR3 bases: TGTGCCAGCAGCGTAGATCGGGGGGCCACAGATACGCAGTATTTT.

The chain employs TRBV27 and TRBJ1-2; no definite D call. Per the germline V gene, CDR1 is MNHEY and CDR2 is SMNVEV (reference sequence). Trimming took 4 bases from V and 8 from J, leaving 14 bases between them. CDR3 length: 13 amino acids. CDR3 protein: CASSSGNRQGYTF. In DNA, the CDR3 is TGTGCCAGCAGTTCCGGGAACCGTCAAGGCTACACCTTC.

The chain carries TRBV11-2 and TRBJ1-5; no reliable D call. The CDR3 loop spans 14 amino acids. The germline V and J ends were trimmed by 3 bases and 7 bases, with 13 bases remaining between them. CDR1 is SGHAT and CDR2 is FQNNGV in the germline V gene. The CDR3 sequence is CASSFGQAGQPQHF. CDR3 sequence (DNA): TGTGCCAGCAGCTTCGGGCAGGCGGGCCAGCCCCAGCATTTT.